This note documents a single T cell receptor beta chain sequence. What it binds is not known. Graves' hyperthyroidism without ophthalmopathy progression within 18 months was termed stable. The sample is drawn from a study of T cells in Graves' hyperthyroidism and ophthalmopathy. Amplification of TCR beta CDR3 regions used RNA as the template. HTBI primers were employed in a first-round RT-PCR of the TCR CDR3. Via MiXCR, TCRdb re-called the multiplex PCR reads, giving one row per CDR3 protein. There are more than 300,000 distinct CDR3 sequences in the sample; about 13% occur only once, and around 9.2% lies in the top ten. This CDR3 has 12 residues. Germline-derived CDR1 and CDR2 are SGHTA and FQGTGA. The V gene lost 5 bases and the J gene lost 6 bases, with 10 bases spanning the gap. Findings and caveats of the study: Among clonotypes expanded in thyroid above 0.001, most were also found in blood.

The receptor comes from a woman aged 18-29 years with Graves' hyperthyroidism. The chain links TRBV7-3 to TRBJ1-1; tentative D call: TRBD1 (5 bases). The specimen was blood. The CDR3 loop reads CASSGADAEAFF. The CDR3 DNA follows: TGTGCCAGCAGCGGGGCGGACGCTGAAGCTTTCTTT.